This T cell receptor (beta chain) came from a study of blood T cell repertoires in COVID-19 (dated by TCRdb to 2020 to 2021). For the wider study: Samples covering the acute and convalescent phases of COVID-19 were provided by collaborators in the United States, Italy and Spain. Deeply sampled blood TCRbeta repertoires from subjects exposed to, actively infected with, or recovered from COVID-19 were included in the dataset. The material from the prospective study consisted of cDNA or gDNA derived from T cells, B-cell-depleted T cells, or PBMCs. The samples were drawn from the first 160 participants of the ongoing ImmuneRACE study and from some 1,300 subjects provided by 6 global collaborators. A de-identified subject ID, COVID-19 status, age in years and sex were almost always included in the sample metadata. A freely available public database, intended as a resource for researchers studying the immune response to SARS-CoV-2, is where the repertoires were released. HLA class I and class II types, where available, came from metadata supplied by the sample provider rather than from assay-based typing.

General study outcomes and caveats: How much clinical and demographic metadata was included differed by source and by participant, and the metadata was provided uncurated.

TCRbeta CDR3 regions were amplified from genomic DNA using the immunoSEQ Assay, a bias-controlled multiplex PCR. The study's processing was this. Within the assay, amplification of reference gene primers was used to estimate how many nucleated cells each sample contained. To quantify the absolute abundance of each unique TCRbeta CDR3 rearrangement, sequence reads were collapsed and filtered. Productive Simpson clonality was computed per sample as the square root of Simpson's diversity index over productive rearrangements. As stored in TCRdb, this immuneACCESS dataset retains in-frame rearrangements with V and J assigned. A fraction of the clones does not appear; measured against another copy, unresolved V genes explain less than half of the discrepancy, and the remainder lacks a known reason. That table is the source of V, J and clone size, and D and trimming were worked out from the DNA. A total of tens of thousands of clones appear in this sample, around nine tenths of them only once. Approximately 12% of the sample comes from the top ten.

Collaborating institutions collected whole blood in K2EDTA tubes following their own protocols. For TCRbeta analysis, collaborators shipped samples as frozen whole blood, isolated PBMCs, or DNA extracted from either of those sample types. V loses 6 bases of germline sequence and J loses 8 bases, and the interval between the two ends is 16 bases. The CDR3 runs 13 amino acids, cysteine and phenylalanine included. Only CDR3 DNA remains: 39 bases, in frame from the first base. The germline V gene gives CDR1 as MNHEY and CDR2 as SVGAGI. Points on this clone: It lacks a known antigen. No base qualities exist here, and no much larger clone lies one base off it.

The chain is assembled from TRBV6-5 and TRBJ1-2; a weak D assignment points to TRBD1 (5 bases agree). This TCR was recovered from a human donor with active COVID-19. The donor label of this sample is uncertain. Sequencing was carried out using peripheral blood. The CDR3 sequence is CASRQRRGGGYTF. The sequenced DNA: TGTGCCAGCAGACAAAGGAGGGGAGGGGGCTACACCTTC.